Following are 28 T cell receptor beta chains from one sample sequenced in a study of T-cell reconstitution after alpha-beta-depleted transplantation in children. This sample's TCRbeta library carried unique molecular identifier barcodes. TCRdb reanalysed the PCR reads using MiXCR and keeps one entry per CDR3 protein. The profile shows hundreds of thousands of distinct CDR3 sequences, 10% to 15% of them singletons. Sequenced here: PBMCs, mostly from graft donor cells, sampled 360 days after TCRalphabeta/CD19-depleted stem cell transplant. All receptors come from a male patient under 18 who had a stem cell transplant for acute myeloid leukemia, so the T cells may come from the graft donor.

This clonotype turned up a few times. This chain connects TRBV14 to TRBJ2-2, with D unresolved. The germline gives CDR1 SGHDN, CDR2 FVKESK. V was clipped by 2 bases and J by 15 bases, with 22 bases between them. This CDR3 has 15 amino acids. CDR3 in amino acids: CASSQMIGPGGAVFF. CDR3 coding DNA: TGTGCCAGCAGCCAAATGATCGGGCCCGGCGGTGCGGTGTTTTTT.

CDR3 DNA: TGCTGCGCTAGAGATCTGAGGACTAGCGGGCCCTACAATGAGCAGTTCTTC. Translation gives CCARDLRTSGPYNEQFF. The rearrangement uses TRBV20-1 and TRBJ2-1, with 11 positions matching TRBD2. Germline assignment: CDR1 DFQATT and CDR2 SNEGSKA (reference sequence). There are 17 residues in the CDR3.

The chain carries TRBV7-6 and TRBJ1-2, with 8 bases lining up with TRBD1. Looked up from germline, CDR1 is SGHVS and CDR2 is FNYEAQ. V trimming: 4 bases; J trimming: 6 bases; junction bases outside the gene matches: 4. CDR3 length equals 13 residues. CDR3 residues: CASSSDRGNGYTF. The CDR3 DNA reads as TGTGCCAGCAGCTCTGACAGGGGAAATGGCTACACCTTC.

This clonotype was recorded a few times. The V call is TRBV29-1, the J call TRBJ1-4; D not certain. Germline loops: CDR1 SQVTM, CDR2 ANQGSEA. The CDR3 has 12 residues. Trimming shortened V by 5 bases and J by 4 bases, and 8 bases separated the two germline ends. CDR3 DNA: TGCAGCGTTTTTTTCGGTAATGAAAAACTGTTTTTT. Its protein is CSVFFGNEKLFF.

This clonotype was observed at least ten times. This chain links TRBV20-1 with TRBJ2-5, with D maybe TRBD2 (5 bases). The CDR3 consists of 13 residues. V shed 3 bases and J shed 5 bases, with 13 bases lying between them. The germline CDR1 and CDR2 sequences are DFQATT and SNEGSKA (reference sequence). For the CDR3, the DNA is TGCAGTGCTAGGTTGCTAGCAAGGGAGACCCAGTACTTC. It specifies CSARLLARETQYF.

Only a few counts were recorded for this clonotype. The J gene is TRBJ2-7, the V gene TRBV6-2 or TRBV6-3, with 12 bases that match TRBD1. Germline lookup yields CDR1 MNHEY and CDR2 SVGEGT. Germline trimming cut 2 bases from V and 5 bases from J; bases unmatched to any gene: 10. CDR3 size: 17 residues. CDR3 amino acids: CASSYQLGTGGSDEQYF. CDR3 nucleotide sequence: TGTGCCAGCAGTTACCAATTAGGGACAGGGGGCTCGGACGAGCAGTACTTC.

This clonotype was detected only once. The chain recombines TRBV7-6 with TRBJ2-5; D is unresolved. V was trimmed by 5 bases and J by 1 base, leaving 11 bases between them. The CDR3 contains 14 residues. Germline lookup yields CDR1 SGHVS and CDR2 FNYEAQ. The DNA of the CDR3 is TGTGCCAGCAGCACCCGACGGACCCAAGAGACCCAGTACTTC. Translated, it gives CASSTRRTQETQYF.

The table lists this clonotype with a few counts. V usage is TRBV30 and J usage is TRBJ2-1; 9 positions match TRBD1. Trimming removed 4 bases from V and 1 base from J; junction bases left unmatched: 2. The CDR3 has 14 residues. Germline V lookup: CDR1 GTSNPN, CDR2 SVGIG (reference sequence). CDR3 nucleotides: TGTGCCTGGATGGGGACAGGGTCCTACAATGAGCAGTTCTTC. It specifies CAWMGTGSYNEQFF.

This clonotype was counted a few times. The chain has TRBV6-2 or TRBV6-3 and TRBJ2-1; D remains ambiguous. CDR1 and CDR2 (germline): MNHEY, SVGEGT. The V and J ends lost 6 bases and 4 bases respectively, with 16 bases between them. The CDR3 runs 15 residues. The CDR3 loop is CASSQTPTTYNEQFF. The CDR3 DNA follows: TGTGCCAGCAGCCAAACCCCGACAACGTACAATGAGCAGTTCTTC.

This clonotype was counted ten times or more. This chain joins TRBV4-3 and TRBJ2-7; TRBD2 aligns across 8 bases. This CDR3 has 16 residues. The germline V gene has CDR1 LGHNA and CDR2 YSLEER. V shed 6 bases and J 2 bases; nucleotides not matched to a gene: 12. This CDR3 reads CASSHRAGVSAYEQYF. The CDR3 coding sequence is TGCGCCAGCAGTCATAGAGCGGGAGTCTCGGCCTACGAGCAGTACTTC.

CDR3 nucleotides: TGTGCCAGCAGCGTAGAGGCACGGACAGGGGGGGGCCTAAGTTCCTACAATGAGCAGTTCTTC. It is translated as CASSVEARTGGGLSSYNEQFF. V usage is TRBV9 and J usage is TRBJ2-1; TRBD1 matches 10 bases. CDR3 length equals 21 residues. J was trimmed by 1 base and V by 0 bases; bases with no gene match: 16. The germline gives CDR1 SGDLS, CDR2 YYNGEE. The full variable domain, with the rest looked up from reference TRBV9 and TRBJ2-1, is DSGVTQTPKHLITATGQRVTLRCSPRSGDLSVYWYQQSLDQGLQFLIQYYNGEERAKGNILERFSAQQFPDLHSELNLSSLELGDSALYFCASSVEARTGGGLSSYNEQFFGPGTRLTVL.

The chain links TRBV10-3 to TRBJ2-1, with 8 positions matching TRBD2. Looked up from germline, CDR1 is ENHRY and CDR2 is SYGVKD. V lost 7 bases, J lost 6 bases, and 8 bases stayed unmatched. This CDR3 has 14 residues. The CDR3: CAITVAGRSNEQFF. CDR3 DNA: TGTGCCATCACTGTAGCGGGGAGATCCAATGAGCAGTTCTTC.

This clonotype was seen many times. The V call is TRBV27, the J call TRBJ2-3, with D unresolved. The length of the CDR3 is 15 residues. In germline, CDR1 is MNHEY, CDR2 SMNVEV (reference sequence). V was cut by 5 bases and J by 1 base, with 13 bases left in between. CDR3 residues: CASSPWPRGTDTQYF. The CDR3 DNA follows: TGTGCCAGCAGTCCCTGGCCCCGGGGCACAGATACGCAGTATTTT.

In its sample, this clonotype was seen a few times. The CDR3 bases are TGTGCCAGCGGGGACGGGTGGCGGGACTCCTACGAGCAGTACTTC. Translating it yields CASGDGWRDSYEQYF. The chain links TRBV6-2 or TRBV6-3 to TRBJ2-7, with D perhaps TRBD2 (6 bases). The CDR3 is 15 amino acids. Germline V gene sequence: CDR1 MNHEY, CDR2 SVGEGT. Deletions cut 8 bases from V and 0 bases from J, with 17 bases between.

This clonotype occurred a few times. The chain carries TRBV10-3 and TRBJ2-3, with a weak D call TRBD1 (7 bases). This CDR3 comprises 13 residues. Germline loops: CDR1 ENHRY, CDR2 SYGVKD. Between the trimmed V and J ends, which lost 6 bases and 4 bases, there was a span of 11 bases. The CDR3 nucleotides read TGTGCCATCAGGCAGGGGGGTCCAGATACGCAGTATTTT. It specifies CAIRQGGPDTQYF.

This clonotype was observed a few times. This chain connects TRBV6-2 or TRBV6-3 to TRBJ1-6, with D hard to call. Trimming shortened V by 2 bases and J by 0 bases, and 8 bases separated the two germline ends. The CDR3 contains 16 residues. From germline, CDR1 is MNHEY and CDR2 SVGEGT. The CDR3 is CASSYRLCSYNSPLHF. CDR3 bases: TGTGCCAGCAGTTACAGGCTTTGCTCCTATAATTCACCCCTCCACTTT.

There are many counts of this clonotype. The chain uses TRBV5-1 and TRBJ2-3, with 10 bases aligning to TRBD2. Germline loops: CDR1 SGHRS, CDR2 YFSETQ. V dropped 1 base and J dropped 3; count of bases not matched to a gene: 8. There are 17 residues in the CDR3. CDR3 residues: CASSLYPSGRETDTQYF. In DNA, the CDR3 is TGCGCCAGCAGCTTGTATCCTAGCGGGAGAGAAACAGATACGCAGTATTTT.

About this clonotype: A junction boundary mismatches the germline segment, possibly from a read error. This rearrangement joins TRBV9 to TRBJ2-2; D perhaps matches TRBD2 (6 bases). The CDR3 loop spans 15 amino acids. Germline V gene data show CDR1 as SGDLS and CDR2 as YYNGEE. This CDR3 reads CASIVAESNTGELFF. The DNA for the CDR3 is TGTGCCAGCATCGTAGCGGAGTCGAACACCGGGGAGCTGTTTTTT.

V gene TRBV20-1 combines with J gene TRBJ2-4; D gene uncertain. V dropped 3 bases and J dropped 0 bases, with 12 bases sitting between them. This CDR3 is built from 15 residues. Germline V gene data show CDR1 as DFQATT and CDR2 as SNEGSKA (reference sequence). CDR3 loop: CSASSDRRAKNIQYF. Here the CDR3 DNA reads TGCAGTGCTAGTTCGGATCGACGAGCCAAAAACATTCAGTACTTC.

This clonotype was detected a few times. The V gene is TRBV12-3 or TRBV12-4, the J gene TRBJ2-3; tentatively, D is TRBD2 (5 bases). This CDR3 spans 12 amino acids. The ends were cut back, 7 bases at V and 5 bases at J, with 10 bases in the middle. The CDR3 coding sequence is TGTGCCAGCACCCCCGCGGGAGATACGCAGTATTTT. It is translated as CASTPAGDTQYF.

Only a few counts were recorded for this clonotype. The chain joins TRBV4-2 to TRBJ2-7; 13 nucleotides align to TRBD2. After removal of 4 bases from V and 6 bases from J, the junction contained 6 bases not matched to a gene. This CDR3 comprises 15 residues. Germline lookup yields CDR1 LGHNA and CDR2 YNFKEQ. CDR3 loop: CASSLERTSGSEQYF. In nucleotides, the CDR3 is TGTGCCAGCAGCCTGGAGAGGACTAGCGGGAGCGAGCAGTACTTC.

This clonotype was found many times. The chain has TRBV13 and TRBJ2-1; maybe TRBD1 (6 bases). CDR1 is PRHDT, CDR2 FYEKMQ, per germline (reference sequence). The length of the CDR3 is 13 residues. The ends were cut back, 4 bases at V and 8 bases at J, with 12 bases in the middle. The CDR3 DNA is TGTGCCAGCAGCTCCTTACAGGGTGATGAGCAGTTCTTC. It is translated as CASSSLQGDEQFF.

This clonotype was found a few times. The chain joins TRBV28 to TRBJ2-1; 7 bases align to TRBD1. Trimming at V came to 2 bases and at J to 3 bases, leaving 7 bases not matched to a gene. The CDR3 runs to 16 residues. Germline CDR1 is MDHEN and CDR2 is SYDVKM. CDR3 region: CASSLMSQGVYNEQFF. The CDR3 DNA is TGTGCCAGCAGTTTAATGAGTCAGGGGGTCTACAATGAGCAGTTCTTC.

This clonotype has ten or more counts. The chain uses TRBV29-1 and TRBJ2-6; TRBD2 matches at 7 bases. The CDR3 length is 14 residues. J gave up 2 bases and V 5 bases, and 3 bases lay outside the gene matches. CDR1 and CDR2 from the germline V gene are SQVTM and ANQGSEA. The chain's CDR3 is CSVKRGAGANVLTF. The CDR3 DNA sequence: TGCAGCGTTAAACGGGGGGCTGGGGCCAACGTCCTGACTTTC.

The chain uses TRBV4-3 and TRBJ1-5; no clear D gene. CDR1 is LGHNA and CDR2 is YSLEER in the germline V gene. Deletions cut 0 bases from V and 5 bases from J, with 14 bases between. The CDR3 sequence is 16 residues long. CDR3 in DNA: TGCGCCAGCAGCCAAGATTTCCAGCCGTTCCATCAGCCCCAGCATTTT. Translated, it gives CASSQDFQPFHQPQHF.

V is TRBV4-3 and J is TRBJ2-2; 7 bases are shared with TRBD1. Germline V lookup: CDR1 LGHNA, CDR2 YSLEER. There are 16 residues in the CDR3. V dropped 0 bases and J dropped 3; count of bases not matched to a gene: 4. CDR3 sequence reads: CASSQDGDSYTGELFF. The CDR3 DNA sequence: TGCGCCAGCAGCCAAGATGGGGACAGCTACACCGGGGAGCTGTTTTTT.

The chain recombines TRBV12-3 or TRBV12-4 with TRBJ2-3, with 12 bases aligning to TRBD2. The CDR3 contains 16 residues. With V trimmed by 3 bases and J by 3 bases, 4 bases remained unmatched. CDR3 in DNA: TGTGCCAGCAGTTTTCTAGCGGGAGGGGTAACAGATACGCAGTATTTT. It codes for CASSFLAGGVTDTQYF.

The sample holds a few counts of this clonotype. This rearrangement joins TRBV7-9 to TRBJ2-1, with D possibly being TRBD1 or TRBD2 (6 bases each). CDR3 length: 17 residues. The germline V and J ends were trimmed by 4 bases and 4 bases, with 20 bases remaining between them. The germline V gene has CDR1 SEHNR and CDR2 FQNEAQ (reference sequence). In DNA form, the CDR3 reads TGTGCCAGCAGCTCCGGAGGGGGGCGAGGGAGTTACAATGAGCAGTTCTTC. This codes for CASSSGGGRGSYNEQFF.